The 14 T cell receptor beta chains presented below share a single source sample, sequenced in a study of blood T cell repertoires in COVID-19. TCRdb's copy holds only in-frame clones and misses some; the assay was immunoSEQ multiplex PCR. The sample yields some 200,000 clones, almost 85% seen once. The sequenced sample was peripheral blood. Receptor source: a human donor with acute or convalescent COVID-19. The donor label of this sample is uncertain.

This clone was seen a single time. This chain connects TRBV28 to TRBJ1-2; no reliable D call. V lost 1 base and J 1 base, leaving 7 bases between the germline ends. Germline V gene sequence: CDR1 MDHEN, CDR2 SYDVKM. CDR3 length equals 14 residues. CDR3 nucleotide sequence: TGTGCCAGCAGTTTATTAACAGTTAACTATGGCTACACCTTC. This codes for CASSLLTVNYGYTF.

The V call is TRBV27, the J call TRBJ2-7; TRBD2 matches at 8 bases. Germline V gene sequence: CDR1 MNHEY, CDR2 SMNVEV (reference sequence). With V trimmed by 3 bases and J by 2 bases, 9 bases remained unmatched. This CDR3 has 16 amino acids. CDR3 in amino acids: CASSFQSSGFTYEQYF. Written as DNA, the CDR3 is TGTGCCAGCAGTTTTCAATCTAGCGGGTTTACCTACGAGCAGTACTTC.

The chain uses TRBV3-1 (or the pseudogene TRBV3-2) and TRBJ2-3, with a possible D match to TRBD2 (7 bases). This CDR3 comprises 16 residues. Per the germline V gene, CDR1 is LGHDT and CDR2 is YNNKEL (reference sequence). V was clipped by 6 bases and J by 4 bases, with 20 bases between them. CDR3 region: CASRQKGGSGADTQYF. For the CDR3, the DNA is TGTGCCAGCAGGCAAAAGGGGGGGAGCGGGGCAGATACGCAGTATTTT.

The chain has TRBV25-1 and TRBJ1-4; D not resolved. This CDR3 region has 14 residues. V was trimmed by 2 bases and J by 2 bases, leaving 6 bases between them. Per the germline V gene, CDR1 is MGHDK and CDR2 is SYGVNS. The CDR3 bases are TGTGCCAGCAGTGAAGTATCGACTAATGAAAAACTGTTTTTT. Encoded protein: CASSEVSTNEKLFF.

The CDR3 nucleotides are TGTGCCACCCGGACAGGGCAAACCTACGAGCAGTACTTC. As protein: CATRTGQTYEQYF. This sequence joins TRBV7-9 and TRBJ2-7; TRBD1 aligns across 8 bases. Trimming took 10 bases from V and 2 from J; bases not matched to a gene: 7. This CDR3 spans 13 amino acids. Germline loops: CDR1 SEHNR, CDR2 FQNEAQ (reference sequence).

The rearrangement joins TRBV2 to TRBJ1-2; TRBD1 agrees at 8 bases. The CDR3 runs to 13 residues. Trimming cost V 2 bases and J 8 bases; bases outside gene matches: 4. Germline CDR1 SNHLY, CDR2 FYNNEI. Written as DNA, the CDR3 is TGTGCCAGCAGTGAACAGGGGGCGATGGGCTACACCTTC. Protein product: CASSEQGAMGYTF. The variable domain in full, with the rest retrieved from reference TRBV2 and TRBJ1-2, is EPEVTQTPSHQVTQMGQEVILRCVPISNHLYFYWYRQILGQKVEFLVSFYNNEISEKSEIFDDQFSVERPDGSNFTLKIRSTKLEDSAMYFCASSEQGAMGYTFGSGTRLTVV.

J is TRBJ2-1 and V is TRBV5-1; D is possibly TRBD1 (7 bases). With 4 bases removed from V and 4 bases from J, the gap between germline ends came to 18 bases. The CDR3 covers 16 residues. In germline, CDR1 is SGHRS, CDR2 YFSETQ. CDR3 region: CASSGRQGGGYNEQFF. CDR3 coding DNA: TGCGCCAGCAGCGGACGACAGGGAGGAGGGTACAATGAGCAGTTCTTC.

The chain combines TRBV5-4 with TRBJ1-2; D unresolved. The CDR3 length is 14 residues. Germline-derived CDR1 and CDR2 are SGHNT and YYREEE (reference sequence). The V and J ends lost 1 base and 0 bases respectively, with 7 bases between them. CDR3 nucleotide sequence: TGTGCCAGCAGCTTGCCCCTAACTAACTATGGCTACACCTTC. It codes for CASSLPLTNYGYTF.

This clone was recorded once. This CDR3 reads CASTFDRGVSEAFF. The CDR3 coding sequence is TGTGCCAGCACCTTCGACAGGGGGGTATCTGAAGCTTTCTTT. The chain uses TRBV7-2 and TRBJ1-1; 9 positions agree with TRBD1. CDR1 is SGHTA, CDR2 FQGNSA, per germline. The CDR3 covers 14 residues. After removal of 7 bases from V and 6 bases from J, the junction contained 9 bases not matched to a gene.

The rearrangement joins TRBV11-2 to TRBJ1-1; TRBD1 matches 9 bases. Per the germline V gene, CDR1 is SGHAT and CDR2 is FQNNGV. The CDR3 is made up of 15 amino acids. With 5 bases clipped from V and 12 bases from J, the junction kept 16 bases outside the gene matches. CDR3 nucleotides: TGTGCCAGCAGCCGCGGACAGGGGACCAGCGGAGGGTCTTTCTTT. Translating it yields CASSRGQGTSGGSFF.

The chain carries TRBV29-1 and TRBJ1-4; D might be TRBD1 (6 bases). The CDR3 totals 14 residues. Deletions cut 5 bases from V and 0 bases from J, with 10 bases between. Germline V CDR1 and CDR2: SQVTM, ANQGSEA. For the CDR3, the DNA is TGCAGCGTTAGTGAGGGGGCAACTAATGAAAAACTGTTTTTT. This sequence encodes CSVSEGATNEKLFF.

J is TRBJ2-3 and V is TRBV7-2; D gene unclear. The V gene's germline CDR1 is SGHTA and CDR2 FQGNSA. Deletions cut 4 bases from V and 2 bases from J, with 13 bases between. This CDR3 has 15 residues. CDR3 DNA: TGTGCCAGCAGCTCCCGTAGGCGGAACACAGATACGCAGTATTTT. Translating gives CASSSRRRNTDTQYF.

The CDR3 DNA sequence: TGCGCCAGCAGCTTGGGGGGGCGGTGGCAGCCCCAGCATTTT. Its protein product is CASSLGGRWQPQHF. The genes are TRBV5-1 and TRBJ1-5; maybe TRBD1 (6 bases). The ends were cut back, 0 bases at V and 7 bases at J, with 11 bases in the middle. There are 14 residues in the CDR3. Germline CDR1 SGHRS, CDR2 YFSETQ.

The rearrangement joins TRBV7-2 to TRBJ1-2, with D maybe TRBD1 (5 bases). CDR3 length: 15 residues. From germline, CDR1 is SGHTA and CDR2 FQGNSA. Between the trimmed V and J ends, which lost 1 base and 3 bases, there was a span of 12 bases. The CDR3 reads CASSLGQGGDYGYTF. For the CDR3, the DNA is TGTGCCAGCAGCTTAGGGCAGGGTGGGGACTATGGCTACACCTTC.